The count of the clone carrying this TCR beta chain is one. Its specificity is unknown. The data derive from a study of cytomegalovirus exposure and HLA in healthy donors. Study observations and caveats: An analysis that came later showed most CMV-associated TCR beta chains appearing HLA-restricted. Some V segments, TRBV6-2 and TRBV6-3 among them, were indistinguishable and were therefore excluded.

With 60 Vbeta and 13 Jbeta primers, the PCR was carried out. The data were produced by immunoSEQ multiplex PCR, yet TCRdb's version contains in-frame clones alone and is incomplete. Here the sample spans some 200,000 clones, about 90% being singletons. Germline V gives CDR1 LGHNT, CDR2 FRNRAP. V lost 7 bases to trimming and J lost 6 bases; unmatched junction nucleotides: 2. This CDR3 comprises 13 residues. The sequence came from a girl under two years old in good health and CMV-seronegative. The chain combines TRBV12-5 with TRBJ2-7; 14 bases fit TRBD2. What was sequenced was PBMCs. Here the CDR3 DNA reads TGTGCTAGTGCCGGGACTAGCGGGGGCGAGCAGTACTTC. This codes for CASAGTSGGEQYF.